This T cell receptor (beta chain) was documented in a study of cytomegalovirus exposure and HLA in healthy donors (TCRdb year 2017). A note on the overall study: An earlier analysis of some 600 of the donors reported 276 Gb of sequence data and around 100 million unique TCR beta sequences obtained from about 179 million T cells. Among about 390 genotyped donors of the cohort, an average of 235,054 unique TCR beta nucleotide sequences were sequenced per donor, roughly 18% of them non-productive. An early release that covered approximately 600 HLA-typed donors contained about 300 gigabases of sequencing data and some 87 million unique TCR sequences. An earlier analysis of 587 of the donors used high-throughput TCR beta sequencing to judge whether each TCR beta V gene segment behaved as functional or pseudogenic. Rather than drawing on any new phenotypic data, the later analysis identified candidate immune exposures from TCR beta sequences and the way those sequences occurred across donors. Using immunosequencing, the study profiled T cell repertoires from about 610 subjects and related those repertoires to cytomegalovirus serostatus. Class I and class II HLA loci were covered by the typing at four-digit resolution. A later analysis re-analyzed previously published TCR beta repertoires from 650 to 800 donors and added high-resolution HLA genotyping to study TCR occurrence patterns. To predict cytomegalovirus infection status, the study combined high-throughput TCR immunosequencing, statistical association of individual TCRs with disease status, and machine learning. Of the 300 to 450 genotyped donors, less than 90% were placed in the genetic ancestry cluster associated with self-reported Caucasian donors. About five DR-DQ haplotypes were treated as single units for association and clustering because of strong linkage in the cohort. The number of typed donors differed by locus: roughly 620-640 for A, B, C, DRB1 and DQB1; some 500 for DQA1; 606 for DPA1; and around 450 for DPB1. A later genetic analysis used genome-wide SNP genotypes for about 65% of the 666 donors, treating that subset as a discovery cohort. Donor age, sex, ethnicity and CMV serostatus were collected together with the repertoire data. All discovery cohort repertoires had been generated on a single sequencing platform. In addition to the first cohort of hundreds of subjects, a separate validation cohort of approximately 110 different subjects was used. The study aimed to test whether cataloging public T cell receptors could reveal signatures of past pathogen exposure.

Receptors were amplified or captured by the immunoSEQ multiplex PCR assay. The multiplex PCR relied on a mix of 60 forward primers for TCR Vbeta segments and 13 reverse primers for TCR Jbeta segments. A multiplex PCR assay on genomic DNA amplified the CDR3 region of rearranged TCR beta genes. Amplified TCR beta libraries were sequenced as 87-base-pair reads on the Illumina HiSeq System. On the authors' methods: Across the 700 or so repertoires, a later analysis counted roughly 77 million unique TCR beta chains, roughly 11 million of which were shared by at least two donors. To remove PCR and sequencing errors, raw reads were error-corrected and collapsed into unique sequences using a nearest-neighbor algorithm that merged closely related sequences. CDR3 sequences were aligned to IMGT reference sequences to assign V, D and J gene segments. Each retained sequence needed at least a six-nucleotide match to both a V gene segment and a J gene segment. Rearrangements were classified as productive when the CDR3 lacked stop codons and remained in frame with V and J, and all other rearrangements were classified as non-productive. Following IMGT convention, CDR3 was defined as the stretch from the second conserved V-encoded cysteine up to the conserved J-encoded phenylalanine. The earlier analysis of a few hundred of the donors excluded sequences that lacked an unambiguous match to a single V gene segment. In an earlier analysis of 587 of the donors, V segments were called functional above 56.7% productive rearrangements and were called segregating when the between-donor standard deviation exceeded 5%. A statistical classification framework was built for diagnosing cytomegalovirus status from the catalog of TCR beta chain sequences. V and J gene assignment, in a later analysis, came from comparing TCR nucleotide sequences with IMGT/GENE-DB human TR gene sequences. Using the TCRdist pipeline, a later analysis assigned CDR3 sequences along with most-parsimonious VDJ recombination scenarios. In a later analysis, each TCR beta chain was defined by its CDR3 amino acid sequence together with its V-gene family, and reads lacking a unique V-gene family were excluded. In a later analysis, 450 to 600 highly shared, low-generation-probability nucleotide sequences were removed to address suspected cross-contamination and a sequencing artifact. A later analysis calculated a clonal expansion index for each public chain from normalized within-repertoire ranks of inferred template counts. In a later analysis, generation probabilities were computed using a VDJ recombination model fitted to out-of-frame rearrangements, and the results were checked against IGoR. A later analysis scored TCR-TCR, TCR-HLA and TCR-CMV co-occurrence with hypergeometric tests, applying a repertoire-size bias correction to TCR pairs. In a later analysis, false discovery rates were estimated by permuting HLA or CMV assignments 20 times. In a later analysis, co-occurring TCRs were grouped using DBSCAN, with TCRdist sequence similarity added in when clustering inside HLA-allele-positive subsets. Co-occurrence clustering excluded repertoires with fewer than 30,000 or more than 120,000 public chains, plus five with anomalous nucleotide sharing. The source is immuneACCESS, and TCRdb retained only in-frame sequences with V and J called. Part of the clones is not carried over; for the studies checked, unresolved V genes explain less than half of this, and the remainder is unexplained. That table gives V, J and clone size, and the DNA gave D and trimming. For this sample there are approximately 190,000 clones; around 78% appear just once. The ten biggest clones cover roughly 15% of the sample.

The CDR3 runs 14 amino acids, cysteine and phenylalanine included. The only DNA kept is the CDR3, 42 bases in frame from the first base. The germline V gene gives CDR1 as MRHNA and CDR2 as SNTAGT. Here V drops 0 bases and J drops 4 bases, and the junction holds 0 bases not matched to any gene. In total, approximately 700 healthy bone marrow donors made up the cohort. Cohort members were all nominally healthy when sampled, although unrecorded immune exposures were likely present. The donor was CMV seropositive and was included in the group of 250 to 300 seropositive cohort members. Every donor gave a peripheral blood sample, and the peripheral blood mononuclear cells from that sample were used for TCR beta sequencing. The Qiagen DNeasy Blood Extraction Kit was used to extract genomic DNA from the blood cell samples. Points on this clone: Its recognized antigen is unknown. The input lacks base qualities; no much larger clone sits a single base away.

Results the study describes overall, beyond this receptor: Three of the identified cytomegalovirus-associated TCR beta chains were confirmed in vitro to be specific for cytomegalovirus antigens. While some public TCRs were present in many individuals, most TCR sequences turned up only very rarely across donors. A further reported finding was that TCR beta sequences accurately predicted the HLA-A and HLA-B alleles for most subjects in the first cohort. According to a later analysis, parvovirus B19, influenza, CMV and Epstein-Barr virus appeared linked to several top co-occurrence clusters. In an earlier analysis of approximately 600 of the donors, most TCR beta V segments were observed in productive rearrangements about 90% or about 30% of the time, broadly matching IMGT annotations. Because counts were too low, 15 to 20 rarely observed V segments, including chromosome 9 orphons, were excluded from the earlier analysis of under 650 of the donors. V-gene and J-gene trimming of TCR beta chains was associated with a missense DCLRE1C variant in a later genetic analysis, and the association was replicated in an independent cohort. Compared with the 666-donor mean, donors in an Asian-associated ancestry cluster had fewer N-insertions in productive TCRs, according to a later genetic analysis. A cluster of highly shared sequence variants was judged likely to represent a technical artifact of the sequencing pipeline. A later analysis found that TCR association rates varied across HLA loci, with DRB1 alleles showing the most associated TCRs and HLA-C alleles the fewest. Because some donors lacked HLA typing at each locus, the association tests relied only on the typed subset. According to the authors, the approach could potentially be generalized to other disease states and immunological phenotypes. In a later analysis, HLA-associated TCR beta chains were found to be more clonally expanded and to have lower generation probabilities than equally common non-associated chains. Correlated functional status among segregating V segments might reflect linkage disequilibrium, but an unknown experimental factor could not be ruled out. The only immune exposure information available for the cohort was CMV serostatus. When HLA alleles, especially DR and DQ, strongly co-occurred, attributing TCR associations to individual alleles was difficult. A later analysis associated about 17,000 TCR beta sequences with specific HLA alleles at a false discovery rate of 0.05. According to a later analysis, most CMV-associated TCR beta chains appeared to be HLA-restricted, and the HLA associations seemed to be driven largely by CMV exposure. Presence/absence analyses assumed roughly uniform sequencing depth across donors, an assumption that may not hold. In the study, roughly 160 TCR beta chains were listed as associated with cytomegalovirus. In this cohort, only TCR beta chains were sequenced, and detectable features were limited by the absence of alpha or paired-chain data. In both the original and validation cohorts, the classifier was reported to diagnose cytomegalovirus status with high specificity and sensitivity. The 87-base-pair reads could not distinguish some IMGT-functional V segments, including TRBV6-2 and TRBV6-3, so those segments were excluded.

The TCR originated in a woman aged 25 to 39 in good health and CMV-seropositive. Sequenced: PBMCs. This chain is built from TRBV6-4 and TRBJ2-3; 8 middle bases align to TRBD1. The CDR3 is CASSDSTGADTQYF. The sequence in DNA is TGTGCCAGCAGTGACTCGACAGGGGCAGATACGCAGTATTTT.